Following are 19 T cell receptor beta chains from one sample sequenced in a study of blood T cell repertoires in COVID-19. Some clones are missing from TCRdb's copy, which holds only in-frame ones; the method was immunoSEQ multiplex PCR. The sample has over 150,000 clones; around 86% are singletons. Sequencing was carried out using peripheral blood. The receptors originated from a man aged 55 to 69 with COVID-19, enrolled during active disease.

The rearrangement uses TRBV6-5 and TRBJ2-1, with a weak D call TRBD2 (5 bases). The CDR3 loop spans 12 amino acids. Deletions cut 6 bases from V and 10 bases from J, with 13 bases between. Germline lookup yields CDR1 MNHEY and CDR2 SVGAGI. The CDR3 bases are TGTGCCAGCAGGGGAGACAAAATCGAGCAGTTCTTC. Translating gives CASRGDKIEQFF.

V usage is TRBV12-3 or TRBV12-4 and J usage is TRBJ1-2; D remains ambiguous. This CDR3 region has 12 residues. V lost 5 bases, J lost 8 bases, and 12 bases lay in between. CDR3 sequence: CASSREGLGYTF. DNA of the CDR3: TGTGCCAGCAGTAGAGAGGGTCTCGGCTACACCTTC.

This chain links TRBV24-1 with TRBJ2-1, with 10 bases fitting TRBD2. V lost 5 bases to trimming and J lost 8 bases; unmatched junction nucleotides: 8. CDR1 and CDR2 (germline): KGHDR, SFDVKD. The CDR3 runs to 15 residues. DNA of the CDR3: TGTGCCACCAGTGGGCCGGGACTAGCGAAGTATGAGCAGTTCTTC. It encodes CATSGPGLAKYEQFF.

The rearrangement uses TRBV6-6 and TRBJ2-7, with 8 bases aligning to TRBD1. This CDR3 region has 13 residues. Unmatched junction bases numbered 11, after V lost 10 bases and J lost 6 bases. The germline V gene encodes CDR1 MNHNY and CDR2 SVGAGI (reference sequence). Here the CDR3 DNA reads TGTGCCACCAAGAGACAGGGGACGGGCGAGCAGTACTTC. Its protein product is CATKRQGTGEQYF.

This sequence joins TRBV18 and TRBJ2-3, with D maybe TRBD2 (6 bases). CDR3 size: 17 residues. Deletions cut 0 bases from V and 0 bases from J, with 13 bases between. Germline assignment: CDR1 KGHSH and CDR2 LQKENI. In nucleotides, the CDR3 is TGTGCCAGCTCACCACCGTACATCGGGACTAGCACAGATACGCAGTATTTT. It translates to CASSPPYIGTSTDTQYF.

The gene calls are TRBV7-2 and TRBJ1-4; 10 bases align to TRBD1. Germline trimming cut 2 bases from V and 13 bases from J; bases unmatched to any gene: 7. Germline loops: CDR1 SGHTA, CDR2 FQGNSA. The CDR3 extends over 14 amino acids. This CDR3 is CASSLWGQGTGLFF. The CDR3 coding sequence is TGTGCCAGCAGCTTATGGGGACAGGGGACGGGACTGTTTTTT.

The CDR3, as DNA: TGCGCCAGCAGCCAAGACTCCCAGGATCCTGGTCGGCTAAATGAGCAGTTCTTC. This gives the protein CASSQDSQDPGRLNEQFF. The V call is TRBV4-3, the J call TRBJ2-1, with D hard to call. Deletions cut 0 bases from V and 7 bases from J, with 22 bases between. CDR1 and CDR2 (germline): LGHNA, YSLEER. This CDR3 is built from 18 residues.

This clone is a singleton in its sample. This chain connects TRBV19 to TRBJ2-3, with 7 bases that match TRBD2. CDR1 and CDR2 (germline): LNHDA, SQIVND (reference sequence). With V trimmed by 5 bases and J by 3 bases, 8 bases remained unmatched. This CDR3 spans 15 amino acids. The CDR3 DNA sequence: TGTGCCAGTAGTCAGCGGGGTTACGGGACAGATACGCAGTATTTT. Amino acid sequence: CASSQRGYGTDTQYF.

The sample holds one count of this clone. The rearrangement joins TRBV4-1 to TRBJ1-1; D not certain. The CDR3 extends over 12 amino acids. The germline V gene encodes CDR1 MGHRA and CDR2 YSYEKL. V was pared by 0 bases and J by 6 bases, with 5 bases between. CDR3 bases: TGCGCCAGCAGCCAAGATCATTCTGAAGCTTTCTTT. It yields the protein CASSQDHSEAFF.

This chain uses TRBV3-1 (or the pseudogene TRBV3-2) with TRBJ2-5; tentatively, D is TRBD1 (5 bases). Germline V lookup: CDR1 LGHDT, CDR2 YNNKEL (reference sequence). CDR3 length: 14 residues. Trimming pared 1 base from V and 5 bases from J, leaving 11 bases between. Here the CDR3 reads CASSQVEPGETQYF. CDR3 DNA: TGTGCCAGCAGCCAAGTCGAGCCAGGGGAGACCCAGTACTTC.

The V gene is TRBV6-1, the J gene TRBJ2-3; possible D gene TRBD1, 6 bases. CDR3 length: 16 residues. The V gene lost 3 bases and the J gene lost 0 bases, with 13 bases spanning the gap. Germline V gene data show CDR1 as MNHNS and CDR2 as SASEGT. The DNA of the CDR3 is TGTGCCAGCAGTGATCAGGGGCCCCCTAGCACAGATACGCAGTATTTT. Its protein is CASSDQGPPSTDTQYF.

This chain uses TRBV9 with TRBJ1-6; 8 bases align to TRBD1. The CDR3 is 16 amino acids. Looked up from germline, CDR1 is SGDLS and CDR2 is YYNGEE. Trimming cost V 3 bases and J 6 bases; bases outside gene matches: 8. The CDR3 here is CASSASQGAVNSPLHF. As DNA, the CDR3 is TGTGCCAGCAGCGCCTCTCAGGGGGCTGTTAATTCACCCCTCCACTTT.

This chain links TRBV28 with TRBJ2-1, with D perhaps matching TRBD2 (6 bases). Germline values: CDR1 MDHEN, CDR2 SYDVKM. This CDR3 region has 15 residues. The germline V and J ends were trimmed by 2 bases and 8 bases, with 16 bases remaining between them. CDR3 loop: CASSLGGVRDYEQFF. DNA of the CDR3: TGTGCCAGCAGTTTAGGCGGGGTCAGGGACTATGAGCAGTTCTTC.

This sequence joins TRBV3-1 (or the pseudogene TRBV3-2) and TRBJ2-1; 14 nucleotides agree with TRBD2. Germline CDR1 reads LGHDT; CDR2 reads YNNKEL (reference sequence). Trimming removed 6 bases from V and 8 bases from J; junction bases left unmatched: 6. This CDR3 region has 15 residues. CDR3 nucleotide sequence: TGTGCCAGCAGGGGGACTAGCGGGAGTATCTATGAGCAGTTCTTC. Translating gives CASRGTSGSIYEQFF.

This rearrangement joins TRBV7-2 to TRBJ1-2; D is possibly TRBD1 (6 bases). The CDR3 totals 13 residues. V was cut by 2 bases and J by 4 bases, with 8 bases left in between. Germline values: CDR1 SGHTA, CDR2 FQGNSA. The DNA of the CDR3 is TGTGCCAGCAGCTTACGGGACACCTATGGCTACACCTTC. It codes for CASSLRDTYGYTF.

The rearrangement joins TRBV7-2 to TRBJ1-6; TRBD1 aligns across 8 bases. The CDR3 covers 17 residues. J gave up 7 bases and V 5 bases, and 13 bases lay outside the gene matches. Germline CDR1 reads SGHTA; CDR2 reads FQGNSA. Here the CDR3 reads CASSVRQGLTGNSPLHF. CDR3 nucleotides: TGTGCCAGCAGCGTCAGACAGGGGCTAACCGGGAATTCACCCCTCCACTTT.

In its sample, this clone was seen once. The CDR3 bases are TGTGCCAGCAGCTTGGCCCCGGGGACAGTCTATGGCTACACCTTC. Translated: CASSLAPGTVYGYTF. The rearrangement joins TRBV5-5 to TRBJ1-2; TRBD1 agrees at 7 bases. The ends lost 0 bases at V and 4 bases at J; junction bases unmatched: 6. The CDR3 extends over 15 amino acids. Germline V lookup: CDR1 SGHKS, CDR2 YYEKEE (reference sequence).

V gene TRBV4-1 combines with J gene TRBJ2-7, with 7 bases fitting TRBD1. Germline CDR1 reads MGHRA; CDR2 reads YSYEKL. The CDR3 extends over 14 amino acids. After removal of 4 bases from V and 1 base from J, the junction contained 4 bases not matched to a gene. CDR3 nucleotides: TGCGCCAGCAGCCCGGGGACAGTTTCCTACGAGCAGTACTTC. It codes for CASSPGTVSYEQYF.

This chain's CDR3 is CASSKRTGLQPQHF. The DNA for the CDR3 is TGTGCCAGTAGTAAGCGGACAGGGCTTCAGCCCCAGCATTTT. The gene calls are TRBV19 and TRBJ1-5; 8 bases are a match to TRBD1. Looked up from germline, CDR1 is LNHDA and CDR2 is SQIVND (reference sequence). The CDR3 totals 14 residues. After removal of 4 bases from V and 6 bases from J, the junction contained 5 bases not matched to a gene.